This T cell receptor delta chain was identified during a study of gamma-delta chains in newborns, infants, children. Study in general: Microbial exposure reportedly drives polyclonal innate γδ T cell expansion after birth.

Germline V gene data show CDR1 as GEAIGNYY and CDR2 as EKD. The CDR3 contains 21 residues. The V gene end was trimmed by 3 bases and the J gene end by 2 bases; junction bases not matched to a gene: 25. TCRdb reapplied CATT to the reads. The sample contains around 4,000 delta-chain clones, around 37% of which appear only once. About this clone: A read error is possible here, since a much larger clone lies one base away.

Sequenced: blood. The J gene is TRDJ1, the V gene TRDV2; TRDD3 agrees at 8 bases. This clonotype was sampled from a child who received the measles vaccine. CDR3 coding DNA: TGTGCCTGTGACCCAGAGTTTCCTGCGTTGGTGGGGGATCGGAGAACCGATAAACTCATCTTT. This sequence encodes CACDPEFPALVGDRRTDKLIF.